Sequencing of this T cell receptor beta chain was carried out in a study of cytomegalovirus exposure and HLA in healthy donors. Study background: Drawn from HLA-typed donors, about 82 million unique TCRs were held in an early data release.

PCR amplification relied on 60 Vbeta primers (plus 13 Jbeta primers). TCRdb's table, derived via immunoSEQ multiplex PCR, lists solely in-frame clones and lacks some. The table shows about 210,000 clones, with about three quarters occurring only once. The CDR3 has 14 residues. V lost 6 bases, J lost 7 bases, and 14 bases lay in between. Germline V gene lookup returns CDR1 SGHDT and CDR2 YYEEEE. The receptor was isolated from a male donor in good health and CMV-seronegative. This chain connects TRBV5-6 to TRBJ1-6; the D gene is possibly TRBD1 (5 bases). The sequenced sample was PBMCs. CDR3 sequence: CASTLSAGNSPLHF. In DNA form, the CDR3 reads TGTGCCAGCACGCTGTCGGCAGGGAATTCACCCCTCCACTTT.